This TCR beta chain originates from a study of beta chain features in type 1 diabetes. This clone was seen only a few times. Its antigen is currently unknown. Points from the study as a whole: Among patients with Type 1 diabetes, TCRB CDR3s were moderately but significantly shorter in every one of the four CD4+ subsets. The similarity of naive, central memory and Treg TCRB repertoires appeared greater among patients than among healthy donors.

cDNA synthesis used the whole RNA isolate, giving expressed TCRB sequences. Profiling relied on immunoSEQ multiplex PCR, and the TCRdb table lists in-frame clones only, not all of them. Of more than 550,000 clones in the sample, around 15% were seen once. This sequence originates from a man younger than 35 with type 1 diabetes. Sequences were obtained from naive CD4+ T cells from blood.

The CDR3 DNA reads as TGTGCCTGGATTATGAGCACTGAAGCTTTCTTT. Its translation is CAWIMSTEAFF. The rearrangement joins TRBV30 to TRBJ1-1; D uncertain. Trimming pared 4 bases from V and 4 bases from J, leaving 7 bases between. CDR3 length equals 11 residues. CDR1 and CDR2 (germline): GTSNPN, SVGIG (reference sequence).